The rows below give T cell receptor beta chains drawn from one sample of a study of somatic mutations in cytotoxic T cells in rheumatoid arthritis. Sequencing was performed with immunoSEQ multiplex PCR; in TCRdb, only in-frame clones are kept and a portion is missing. The repertoire holds 12,000 or so clones, with approximately 69% as singletons. Sequenced material: CD8+ T cells sorted from blood. Receptors originate from a man aged 65-85 years in good health. CDR3s include the opening cysteine and the closing phenylalanine or tryptophan. A D gene is named only where the DNA matches it firmly. Size tells how often a clone was seen (once, few, many) or the class of an expanded clone, and some rows leave it out.

j_call d_call v_call clone_size cdr3_nt cdr3_aa
TRBJ2-7 TRBD2 TRBV28 few TGTGCCAGCAGTTTAGGTCCGGGGAGCGGGAGGGCCTACGAGCAGTACTTC CASSLGPGSGRAYEQYF
TRBJ2-2 TRBD2 TRBV10-1 . TGCGCCAGCAGTGATATTCGACTAGCGGGAGACGCCATCACCGGGGAGCTGTTTTTT CASSDIRLAGDAITGELFF
TRBJ2-7 . TRBV6-5 . TGTGCCAGCAGTTACGGTGCTGGGGACGAGCAGTACTTC CASSYGAGDEQYF
TRBJ2-2 . TRBV9 . TGTGCCAGCAGGGGAGGACGGGACACCGGGGAGCTGTTTTTT CASRGGRDTGELFF
TRBJ2-3 TRBD1 TRBV13 . TGTGCCAGCAGCGGACAGGGGGTTGAGGATACGCAGTATTTT CASSGQGVEDTQYF
TRBJ1-2 TRBD1 TRBV5-6 . TGTGCCAGCAGCGACAGGGGGGTCTATGGCTACACCTTC CASSDRGVYGYTF
TRBJ1-1 TRBD1 TRBV25-1 . TGTGCCAGCAGTGAATGGAGACAGGGCCATAGCACTGAAGCTTTCTTT CASSEWRQGHSTEAFF
TRBJ2-1 . TRBV6-4 few TGTGCCAGCACCCCCGGGGGCGGGAGCGATTACAATGAGCAGTTCTTC CASTPGGGSDYNEQFF
TRBJ2-7 . TRBV7-2 . TGTGCCAGCAGCCCGCCGGGACCGAGCTACGAGCAGTACTTC CASSPPGPSYEQYF
TRBJ2-7 TRBD1 TRBV10-3 few TGTGCCATCAGTGACCTGGACAGGGGCCTCGAGCAGTACTTC CAISDLDRGLEQYF
TRBJ1-2 . TRBV12-1 . TGTGCCAGCAGCTTTCCCCCCGCCAGGGGTCCTAACTATGGCTACACCTTC CASSFPPARGPNYGYTF
TRBJ2-7 TRBD2 TRBV4-2 . TGTGCCAGCAGCCAAGGGGGAGGGCGGGACGAGCAGTACTTC CASSQGGGRDEQYF
TRBJ1-1 . TRBV7-9 . TGTGCCAGCAGCTTAGGGGCTTCGTCAGCAAAGAACACTGAAGCTTTCTTT CASSLGASSAKNTEAFF
TRBJ1-3 . TRBV27 . TGTGCCAGCAGTCCCCTTCCCCGAGGTGGAAACACCATATATTTT CASSPLPRGGNTIYF
TRBJ2-7 . TRBV21-1 . TGTGCCGGGTCCACCGAGCAGTACTTC CAGSTEQYF
TRBJ2-1 TRBD2 TRBV19 . TGTGCCAGTAGTATTTTCGCGGGAGCCTCCTACAATGAGCAGTTCTTC CASSIFAGASYNEQFF
TRBJ2-3 . TRBV4-3 . TGCGCCAGCAGCCAAGAGGGGGGTTCGGGCACAGATACGCAGTATTTT CASSQEGGSGTDTQYF
TRBJ2-1 . TRBV30 . TGTGCCTGGAGTGCCCAGTCCTACAATGAGCAGTTCTTC CAWSAQSYNEQFF
TRBJ1-4 . TRBV7-9 . TGTGCCAGCAGCTTAGCGTATACAGGCCCTAATAATGAAAAACTGTTTTTT CASSLAYTGPNNEKLFF